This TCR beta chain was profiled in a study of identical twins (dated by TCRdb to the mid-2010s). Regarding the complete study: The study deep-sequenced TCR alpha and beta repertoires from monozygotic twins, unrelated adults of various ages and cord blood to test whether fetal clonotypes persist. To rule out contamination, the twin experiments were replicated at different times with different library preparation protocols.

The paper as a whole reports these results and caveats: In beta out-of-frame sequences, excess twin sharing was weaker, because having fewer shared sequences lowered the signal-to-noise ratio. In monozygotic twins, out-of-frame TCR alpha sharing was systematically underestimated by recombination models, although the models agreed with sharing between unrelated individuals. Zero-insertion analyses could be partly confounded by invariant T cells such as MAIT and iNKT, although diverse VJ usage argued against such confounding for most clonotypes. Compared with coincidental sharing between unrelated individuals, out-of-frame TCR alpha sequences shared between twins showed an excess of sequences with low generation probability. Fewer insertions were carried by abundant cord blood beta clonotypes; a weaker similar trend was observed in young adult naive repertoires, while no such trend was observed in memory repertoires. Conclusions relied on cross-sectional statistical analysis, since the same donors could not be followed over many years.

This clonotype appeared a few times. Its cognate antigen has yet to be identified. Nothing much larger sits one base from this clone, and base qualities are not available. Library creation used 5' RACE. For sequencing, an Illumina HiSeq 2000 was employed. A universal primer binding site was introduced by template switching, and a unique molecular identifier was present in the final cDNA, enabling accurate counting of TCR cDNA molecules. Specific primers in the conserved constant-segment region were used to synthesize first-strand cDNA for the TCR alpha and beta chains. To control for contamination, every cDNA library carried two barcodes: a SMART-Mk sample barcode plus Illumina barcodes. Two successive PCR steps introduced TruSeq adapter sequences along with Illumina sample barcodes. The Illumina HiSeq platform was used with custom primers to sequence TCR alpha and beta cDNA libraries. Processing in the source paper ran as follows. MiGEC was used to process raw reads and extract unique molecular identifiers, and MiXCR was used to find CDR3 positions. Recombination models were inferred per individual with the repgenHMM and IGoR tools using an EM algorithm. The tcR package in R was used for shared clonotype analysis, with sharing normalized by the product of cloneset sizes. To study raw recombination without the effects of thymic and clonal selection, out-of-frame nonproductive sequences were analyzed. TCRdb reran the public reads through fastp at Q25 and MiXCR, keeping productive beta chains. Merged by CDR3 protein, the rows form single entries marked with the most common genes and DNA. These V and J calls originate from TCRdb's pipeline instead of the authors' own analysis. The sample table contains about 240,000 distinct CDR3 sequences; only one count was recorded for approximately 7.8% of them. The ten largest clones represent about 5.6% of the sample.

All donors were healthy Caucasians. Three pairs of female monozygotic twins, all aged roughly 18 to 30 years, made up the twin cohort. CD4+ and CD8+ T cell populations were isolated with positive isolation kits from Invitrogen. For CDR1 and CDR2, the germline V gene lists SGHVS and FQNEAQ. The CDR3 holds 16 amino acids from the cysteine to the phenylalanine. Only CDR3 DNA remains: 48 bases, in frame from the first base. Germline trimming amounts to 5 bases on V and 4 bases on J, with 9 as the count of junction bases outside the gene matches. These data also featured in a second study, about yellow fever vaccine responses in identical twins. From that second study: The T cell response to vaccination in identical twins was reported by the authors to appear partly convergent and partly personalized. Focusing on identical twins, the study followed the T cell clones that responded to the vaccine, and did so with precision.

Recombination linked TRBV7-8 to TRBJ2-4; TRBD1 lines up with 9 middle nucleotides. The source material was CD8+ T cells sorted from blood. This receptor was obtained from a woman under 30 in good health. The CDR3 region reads CASSRGGQGEKNIQYF. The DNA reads TGTGCCAGCAGCAGGGGGGGACAGGGTGAGAAAAACATTCAGTACTTC.